This T cell receptor (beta chain) was recorded in a study of patients and donors after allogeneic stem cell transplantation. Per the germline V gene, CDR1 is SGHAT and CDR2 is FQNNGV. Trimming removed 2 bases from V and 0 bases from J; junction bases left unmatched: 8. This CDR3 has 18 amino acids. TCRdb reprocessed the RT-PCR reads via MiXCR and lists one record per CDR3 protein. The repertoire holds about 230,000 distinct CDR3 sequences, around 14% seen once, with 9.5% to 13% in the top ten. The sequence was collected from a human donor who was either an allogeneic HSCT recipient or a stem cell or donor lymphocyte infusion donor (not recorded which). It is not recorded whose cells these are; they may come from a transplant donor. Sequencing used blood, either unsorted or a sorted T cell fraction (not recorded which). The rearrangement joins TRBV11-2 to TRBJ1-5; 9 bases line up with TRBD1. CDR3 residues: CASSLKGTGPYSNQPQHF. CDR3 sequence (DNA): TGTGCCAGCAGCTTAAAGGGGACAGGGCCCTATAGCAATCAGCCCCAGCATTTT.